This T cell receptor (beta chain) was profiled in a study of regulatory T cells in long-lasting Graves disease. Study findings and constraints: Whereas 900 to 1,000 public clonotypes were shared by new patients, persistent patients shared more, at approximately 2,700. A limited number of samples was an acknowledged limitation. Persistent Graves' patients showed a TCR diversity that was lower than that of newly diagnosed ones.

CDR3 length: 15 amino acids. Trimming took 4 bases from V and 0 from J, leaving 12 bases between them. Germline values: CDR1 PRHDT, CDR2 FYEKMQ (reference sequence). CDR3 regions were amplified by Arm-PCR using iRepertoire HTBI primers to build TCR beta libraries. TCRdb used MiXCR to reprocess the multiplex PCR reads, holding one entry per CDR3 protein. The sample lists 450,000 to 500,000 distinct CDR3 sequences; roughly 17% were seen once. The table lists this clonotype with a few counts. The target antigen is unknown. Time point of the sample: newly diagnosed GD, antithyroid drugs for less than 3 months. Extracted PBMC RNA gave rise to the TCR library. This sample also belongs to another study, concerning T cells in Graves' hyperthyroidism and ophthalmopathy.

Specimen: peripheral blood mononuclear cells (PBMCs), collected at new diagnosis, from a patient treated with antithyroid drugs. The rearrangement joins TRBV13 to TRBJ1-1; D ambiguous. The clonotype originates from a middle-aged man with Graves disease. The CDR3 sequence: CASSYPYPLNTEAFF. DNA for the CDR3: TGTGCCAGCAGCTACCCATATCCTTTGAACACTGAAGCTTTCTTT. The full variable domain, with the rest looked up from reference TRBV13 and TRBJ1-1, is AAGVIQSPRHLIKEKRETATLKCYPIPRHDTVYWYQQGPGQDPQFLISFYEKMQSDKGSIPDRFSAQQFSDYHSELNMSSLELGDSALYFCASSYPYPLNTEAFFGQGTRLTVV.